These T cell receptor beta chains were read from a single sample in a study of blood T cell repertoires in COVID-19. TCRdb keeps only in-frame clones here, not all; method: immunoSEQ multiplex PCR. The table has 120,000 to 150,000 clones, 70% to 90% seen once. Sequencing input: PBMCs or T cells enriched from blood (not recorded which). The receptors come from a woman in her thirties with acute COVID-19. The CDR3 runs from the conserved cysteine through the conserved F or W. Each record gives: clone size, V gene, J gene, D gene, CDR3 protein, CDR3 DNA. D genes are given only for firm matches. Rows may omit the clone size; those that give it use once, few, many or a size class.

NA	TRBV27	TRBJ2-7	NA	CASSQSSGGSGEQYF	TGTGCCAGCAGTCAGTCAAGCGGAGGGTCGGGCGAGCAGTACTTC
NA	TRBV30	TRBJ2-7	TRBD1	CAWAITDRVSYEQYF	TGTGCCTGGGCTATAACGGACAGGGTATCCTACGAGCAGTACTTC
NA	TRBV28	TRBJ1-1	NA	CASSLFRGNTEAFF	TGTGCCAGCAGTTTATTTCGGGGGAACACTGAAGCTTTCTTT
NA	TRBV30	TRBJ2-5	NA	CAGTENQETQYF	TGTGCCGGTACGGAGAACCAAGAGACCCAGTACTTC
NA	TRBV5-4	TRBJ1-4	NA	CASSPGGGVSNEKLFF	TGTGCCAGCAGCCCCGGGGGAGGGGTGTCTAATGAAAAACTGTTTTTT
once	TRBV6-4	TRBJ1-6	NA	CASSPGGYNSPLHF	TGTGCCAGCAGTCCCGGTGGTTATAATTCACCCCTCCACTTT
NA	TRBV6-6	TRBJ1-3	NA	CASSYSTQGNTIYF	TGTGCCAGCAGTTACTCGACACAGGGAAACACCATATATTTT
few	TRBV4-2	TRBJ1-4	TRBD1	CASSLAPKGQGATNEKLFF	TGTGCCAGCAGCCTGGCACCGAAGGGACAGGGGGCAACTAATGAAAAACTGTTTTTT
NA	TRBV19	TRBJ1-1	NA	CASNDRNTEAFF	TGTGCCAGTAACGACAGAAACACTGAAGCTTTCTTT
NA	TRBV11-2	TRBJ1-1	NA	CASSLDGGIMNTEAFF	TGTGCCAGCAGCCTGGACGGAGGGATAATGAACACTGAAGCTTTCTTT
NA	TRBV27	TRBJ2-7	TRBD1	CASSVHRGRMNEQYF	TGTGCCAGCAGTGTCCACAGGGGTAGGATGAACGAGCAGTACTTC
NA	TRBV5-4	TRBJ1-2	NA	CASSRWMGDYGYTF	TGTGCCAGCAGCAGGTGGATGGGCGACTATGGCTACACCTTC